These 18 T cell receptor beta chains came from one sample sequenced in a study of T cells after posttransplantation cyclophosphamide. Busulfan-fludarabine conditioning, marrow transplant, and cyclophosphamide on days +3 and +4 were administered. The method was immunoSEQ multiplex PCR; TCRdb's version includes in-frame clones alone and lacks a portion of them. The data show 2,500 to 3,500 clones, with none appearing a single time. The sequencing used PBMCs, collected after allogeneic stem cell transplant with posttransplant cyclophosphamide. These receptor sequences come from a female patient aged 50-65 years who received an allogeneic stem cell transplant from a related donor, was CMV-positive, and had no GVHD. The graft donor may have contributed some T cells.

By share, this clone counts as medium-sized. The DNA for the CDR3 is TGTGCCAGCAGCTTAGAGTTGGGGCTCGAGCAGTACTTC. Translation: CASSLELGLEQYF. The rearrangement uses TRBV11-1 and TRBJ2-7; D possibly corresponds to TRBD1 (5 bases). Germline V gene lookup returns CDR1 SGHAT and CDR2 FQDESV (reference sequence). The V end lost 1 base, the J end lost 6 bases, and 10 bases lay between the germline ends. CDR3 size: 13 residues.

This clone was detected ten times or more. This chain links TRBV27 with TRBJ2-2, with TRBD1 matching over 11 bases. The junction had 7 bases not matched to a gene; V was cut back by 6 bases and J by 4 bases. This CDR3 has 16 residues. The germline V gene encodes CDR1 MNHEY and CDR2 SMNVEV (reference sequence). DNA for the CDR3: TGTGCCAGCAGCCAAGGGACAGGGGGAAGCACCGGGGAGCTGTTTTTT. Translating gives CASSQGTGGSTGELFF.

This clone has ten or more counts. The V call is TRBV29-1, the J call TRBJ2-1, with no clear D. The V end was cut by 7 bases, the J end by 8 bases, with 12 bases between. The CDR3 totals 11 residues. Germline values: CDR1 SQVTM, CDR2 ANQGSEA. The CDR3 loop reads CSGQLSYEQFF. Here the CDR3 DNA reads TGCAGCGGCCAACTTTCGTATGAGCAGTTCTTC.

This clone counts as medium-sized. This chain joins TRBV10-3 and TRBJ2-1; 7 bases agree with TRBD1. The germline V gene has CDR1 ENHRY and CDR2 SYGVKD. V was clipped by 0 bases and J by 5 bases; unmatched bases: 4. The CDR3 consists of 15 residues. CDR3 bases: TGTGCCATCAGTGAGTCGTGGGACAGAGACAATGAGCAGTTCTTC. It encodes CAISESWDRDNEQFF.

This clone was seen ten or more times. V gene TRBV4-2 combines with J gene TRBJ2-1; maybe TRBD2 (6 bases). The CDR3 length is 11 residues. CDR1 LGHNA and CDR2 YNFKEQ come from the germline V gene. V was pared by 4 bases and J by 12 bases, with 10 bases between. The CDR3 reads CASSLAGRQFF. Written as DNA, the CDR3 is TGTGCCAGCAGCCTTGCGGGGAGGCAGTTCTTC.

This clone has at least ten counts. The J gene is TRBJ2-5, the V gene TRBV5-6, with no clear D. The V gene's germline CDR1 is SGHDT and CDR2 YYEEEE. V was shortened by 3 bases and J by 3 bases, with 18 bases between the two germline ends. The CDR3 is 16 amino acids. Here the CDR3 reads CASSSLAKAQEETQYF. CDR3 DNA: TGTGCCAGCAGCTCGCTGGCGAAGGCGCAGGAAGAGACCCAGTACTTC. The full variable domain, completed using reference TRBV5-6 and TRBJ2-5, is DAGVTQSPTHLIKTRGQQVTLRCSPKSGHDTVSWYQQALGQGPQFIFQYYEEEERQRGNFPDRFSGHQFPNYSSELNVNALLLGDSALYLCASSSLAKAQEETQYFGPGTRLLVL.

In its sample, this clone was seen many times. The chain recombines TRBV28 with TRBJ1-6; 8 positions match TRBD1. J lost 8 bases, V lost 6 bases, and 3 bases had no gene match. The CDR3 consists of 13 residues. Germline CDR1 is MDHEN and CDR2 is SYDVKM. The CDR3 DNA reads as TGTGCCAGCAGGGCAGGGGGCGATTCACCCCTCCACTTT. It codes for CASRAGGDSPLHF.

This clone was found many times. V usage is TRBV4-2 and J usage is TRBJ1-1; perhaps TRBD1 as D (5 bases). The CDR3 contains 13 residues. With 2 bases removed from V and 8 bases from J, the gap between germline ends came to 12 bases. The germline CDR1 and CDR2 sequences are LGHNA and YNFKEQ. The CDR3 sequence: CASSQPGLTEAFF. The CDR3 DNA sequence: TGTGCCAGCAGCCAACCGGGACTTACGGAAGCTTTCTTT.

By share, this clone ranks as medium-sized. The rearrangement links TRBV18 to TRBJ1-5, with D possibly TRBD1 on 5 matching bases. Trimming shortened V by 6 bases and J by 6 bases, and 15 bases separated the two germline ends. The CDR3 is made up of 14 amino acids. Germline CDR1 reads KGHSH; CDR2 reads LQKENI. CDR3 sequence reads: CASSFGGDGQPQHF. CDR3 DNA: TGTGCCAGCTCCTTTGGCGGGGACGGTCAGCCCCAGCATTTT.

This clone rates as medium-sized (0.01 to 0.1%). V is TRBV5-6 and J is TRBJ2-1; 7 nucleotides align to TRBD2. This CDR3 comprises 15 residues. In germline, CDR1 is SGHDT, CDR2 YYEEEE. V was clipped by 5 bases and J by 1 base; unmatched bases: 6. The CDR3 DNA follows: TGTGCCAGCAGGCGTAGCGGGCTATCCTACAATGAGCAGTTCTTC. Translated, it gives CASRRSGLSYNEQFF.

This clone has at least ten counts. This rearrangement joins TRBV7-3 to TRBJ2-4; TRBD1 or TRBD2 may be the D gene (5 bases each). The CDR3 contains 15 residues. Germline values: CDR1 SGHTA, CDR2 FQGTGA. The V gene lost 5 bases and the J gene lost 8 bases, with 19 bases spanning the gap. The CDR3 loop is CASSQNGKNRHIQYF. The CDR3 DNA is TGTGCCAGCAGCCAGAACGGGAAAAACAGGCACATTCAGTACTTC.

The rearrangement links TRBV11-2 to TRBJ2-3, with TRBD1 matching over 11 bases. V trimming: 1 base; J trimming: 5 bases; junction bases outside the gene matches: 8. The CDR3 runs to 17 residues. CDR1 and CDR2 (germline): SGHAT, FQNNGV. The CDR3 DNA reads TGTGCCAGCAGCTTAGGTTTCAGGACAGGGGGCCTAGATACGCAGTATTTT. It specifies CASSLGFRTGGLDTQYF.

This clone was counted ten times or more. V is TRBV28 and J is TRBJ1-5, with D perhaps TRBD1 (5 bases). The CDR3 runs to 14 residues. V lost 5 bases to trimming and J lost 11 bases, with 19 bases between them. From germline, CDR1 is MDHEN and CDR2 SYDVKM. The CDR3 bases are TGTGCCAGCAGTAGGGACGGGGGATTTTCGGCCCAGCATTTT. It yields the protein CASSRDGGFSAQHF.

This clone was counted many times. Relative to the germline gene, one junction end is altered; a read error may explain this. The genes are TRBV24-1 and TRBJ2-5; TRBD2 is a possible D gene (6 bases). The CDR3 extends over 16 amino acids. Germline V lookup: CDR1 KGHDR, CDR2 SFDVKD. In DNA, the CDR3 is TGTGCCACCAGCGATTGGGCTAGCGCGGACCAAGAGACCCAGTACTTC. Translating it yields CATSDWASADQETQYF.

This clone was found many times. V usage is TRBV29-1 and J usage is TRBJ1-1; D is perhaps TRBD1 (6 bases). V lost 4 bases, J lost 0 bases, and 15 bases lay in between. Germline V gene data show CDR1 as SQVTM and CDR2 as ANQGSEA. The CDR3 covers 15 residues. The CDR3, as DNA: TGCAGCGTTGTCCCGGGACAAGGATTGAACACTGAAGCTTTCTTT. This gives the protein CSVVPGQGLNTEAFF.

In its sample, this clone was seen many times. The chain links TRBV30 to TRBJ1-1; possibly TRBD1 for D (5 bases). This CDR3 region has 16 residues. Trimming cost V 2 bases and J 6 bases, with 22 bases left between them. CDR1 and CDR2 (germline): GTSNPN, SVGIG (reference sequence). The CDR3 protein is CAWSRAGSSGQPEAFF. DNA for the CDR3: TGTGCCTGGAGTAGAGCAGGGTCGTCGGGTCAGCCTGAAGCTTTCTTT.

By proportion, this clone is medium-sized (0.01 to 0.1%). The CDR3 sequence is CASSLRDQPQHF. The CDR3 DNA reads TGTGCCAGCAGCCTTCGCGATCAGCCCCAGCATTTT. V usage is TRBV5-8 and J usage is TRBJ1-5, with D hard to call. The CDR3 consists of 12 residues. Germline V gene sequence: CDR1 SGHTS, CDR2 YDEGEE. Trimming pared 4 bases from V and 5 bases from J, leaving 7 bases between.

This clone occurred a few times. The chain links TRBV18 to TRBJ2-5, with 8 bases identical to TRBD1. This CDR3 is 17 amino acids long. The germline gives CDR1 KGHSH, CDR2 LQKENI. V was clipped by 6 bases and J by 1 base; unmatched bases: 13. CDR3 loop: CASSVSGTGLFQETQYF. The DNA of the CDR3 is TGTGCCAGCTCCGTCTCCGGGACAGGACTGTTCCAAGAGACCCAGTACTTC.